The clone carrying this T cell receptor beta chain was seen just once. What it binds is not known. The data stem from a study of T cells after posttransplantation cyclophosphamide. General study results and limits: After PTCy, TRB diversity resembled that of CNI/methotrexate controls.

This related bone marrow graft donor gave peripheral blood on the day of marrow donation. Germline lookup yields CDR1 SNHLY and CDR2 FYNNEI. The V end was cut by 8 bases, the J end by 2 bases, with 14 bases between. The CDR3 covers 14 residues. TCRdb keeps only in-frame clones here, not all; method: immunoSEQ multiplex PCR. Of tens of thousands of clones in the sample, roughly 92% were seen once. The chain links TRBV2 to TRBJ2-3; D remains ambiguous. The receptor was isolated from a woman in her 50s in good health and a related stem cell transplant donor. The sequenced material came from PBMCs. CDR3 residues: CASQLSANTDTQYF. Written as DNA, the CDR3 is TGTGCCAGCCAGCTGAGCGCCAACACAGATACGCAGTATTTT.